This T cell receptor beta chain originates from a study of T-cell reconstitution after alpha-beta-depleted transplantation in children. CDR3 length: 12 amino acids. Germline CDR1 is MNHEY and CDR2 is SMNVEV (reference sequence). With 10 bases clipped from V and 7 bases from J, the junction kept 8 bases outside the gene matches. Library preparation (for TCRbeta) was performed with unique molecular identifiers. MiXCR was run by TCRdb on the PCR reads, yielding one entry per CDR3 protein. The data show some 530,000 distinct CDR3 sequences, about an eighth seen once. This TCR derives from a human donor who donated a stem cell graft to a child with combined immunodeficiency. The genes are TRBV27 and TRBJ1-1, with 8 positions matching TRBD1. The source was PBMCs from the stem cell graft donor, collected from the stem cell graft. As DNA, the CDR3 is TGTGCCACCTGGGACAGGCGCTTTGAAGCTTTCTTT. Translating it yields CATWDRRFEAFF.